The 27 T cell receptor beta chains presented below share a single source sample, sequenced in a study of CD8 T cells in Susac syndrome. Random hexamers were used to reverse transcribe about 0.5 to 1 ug of RNA. TCRdb independently ran MiXCR on the immunoSEQ multiplex PCR reads; one entry per CDR3 protein. The table records about 210,000 distinct CDR3 sequences, about 95% of them present only once. Material for sequencing was CD4+ T cells from PBMCs. These TCRs come from a human donor with multiple sclerosis.

This clonotype has a single count. The chain couples TRBV7-9 to TRBJ2-1, with 10 nucleotides matching TRBD2. Per germline, CDR1 SEHNR and CDR2 FQNEAQ (reference sequence). Germline trimming cut 6 bases from V and 15 bases from J; bases unmatched to any gene: 14. There are 14 residues in the CDR3. CDR3 bases: TGTGCCAGCAGGCTAGCGGGAGAGATTGGGGGACTGTTCTTC. Protein sequence: CASRLAGEIGGLFF.

V and J are TRBV12-3 or TRBV12-4 and TRBJ2-1; a possible D gene is TRBD1 (6 bases). The CDR3 totals 13 residues. V dropped 6 bases and J dropped 9 bases, with 15 bases sitting between them. The CDR3 coding sequence is TGTGCCAGCAGGTTAAACAGGGCGGGTGAGCAGTTCTTC. Translating it yields CASRLNRAGEQFF.

This rearrangement joins TRBV5-6 to TRBJ2-5, with a tentative D call TRBD1 (6 bases). V gave up 1 base and J gave up 5 bases, with 9 bases separating them. CDR1 is SGHDT, CDR2 YYEEEE, per germline. CDR3 length: 13 residues. CDR3: CASSLWGLETQYF. The CDR3, as DNA: TGTGCCAGCAGCTTGTGGGGGCTGGAGACCCAGTACTTC.

The chain carries TRBV27 and TRBJ2-7, with D possibly being TRBD1 (6 bases). The ends were cut back, 5 bases at V and 2 bases at J, with 10 bases in the middle. The CDR3 runs to 13 residues. The germline V gene has CDR1 MNHEY and CDR2 SMNVEV (reference sequence). CDR3 amino acids: CASSPQGTYEQYF. CDR3 coding DNA: TGTGCCAGCAGTCCGCAGGGGACCTACGAGCAGTACTTC.

V and J are TRBV4-2 and TRBJ2-5; no definite D call. The CDR3 is 13 residues long. Trimming took 0 bases from V and 5 from J, leaving 7 bases between them. Per the germline V gene, CDR1 is LGHNA and CDR2 is YNFKEQ. CDR3 in DNA: TGTGCCAGCAGCCAAGATCAGGAGGAGACCCAGTACTTC. Translating it yields CASSQDQEETQYF.

The chain carries TRBV29-1 and TRBJ1-2; weak D call: TRBD1 (5 bases). The CDR3 runs to 12 residues. Germline CDR1 and CDR2: SQVTM and ANQGSEA. V was clipped by 6 bases and J by 2 bases, with 10 bases between them. CDR3 sequence: CSVGTPNYGYTF. CDR3 DNA: TGCAGCGTAGGGACTCCGAACTATGGCTACACCTTC.

This rearrangement joins TRBV25-1 to TRBJ2-5, with TRBD2 as a possible D gene (6 bases). The CDR3 runs 14 residues. The ends were cut back, 4 bases at V and 5 bases at J, with 14 bases in the middle. Germline V CDR1 and CDR2: MGHDK, SYGVNS. The CDR3 coding sequence is TGTGCCAGCAGTGGAGTGAGGGCGGGGGAGACCCAGTACTTC. It codes for CASSGVRAGETQYF.

The chain links TRBV29-1 to TRBJ1-1; D possibly corresponds to TRBD1 (6 bases). The CDR3 covers 13 residues. V lost 5 bases, J lost 5 bases, and 15 bases lay in between. CDR1 and CDR2 (germline): SQVTM, ANQGSEA. The CDR3 DNA reads TGCAGCGTTAAGGGGGGGGTAGGGACTGAAGCTTTCTTT. Its translation is CSVKGGVGTEAFF.

The genes are TRBV19 and TRBJ2-3, with 9 bases fitting TRBD2. With V trimmed by 6 bases and J by 0 bases, 7 bases remained unmatched. The CDR3 consists of 16 residues. Germline lookup yields CDR1 LNHDA and CDR2 SQIVND (reference sequence). The CDR3 bases are TGTGCCAGTAGGCGGGAGGGCCCGAGGAGCACAGATACGCAGTATTTT. It specifies CASRREGPRSTDTQYF.

The chain is built from TRBV15 and TRBJ2-3, with 11 nucleotides matching TRBD2. Losses at the gene ends were 1 base for V and 3 bases for J; bases not matched to a gene: 9. The CDR3 totals 18 residues. Germline-derived CDR1 and CDR2 are LNHNV and YYDKDF (reference sequence). CDR3 DNA sequence: TGTGCCACCAGCAGAGGCCCCTTAGCGGGGGGGCGTACAGATACGCAGTATTTT. It encodes CATSRGPLAGGRTDTQYF.

The V and J genes are TRBV3-1 and TRBJ2-3, with D unresolved. With 1 base removed from V and 0 bases from J, the gap between germline ends came to 5 bases. This CDR3 is 14 amino acids long. CDR1 is LGHDT and CDR2 is YNNKEL in the germline V gene (reference sequence). The CDR3 DNA sequence: TGTGCCAGCAGCCAAGTAGGTAGCACAGATACGCAGTATTTT. Translating it yields CASSQVGSTDTQYF.

The genes are TRBV23-1 and TRBJ2-1, with D perhaps TRBD1 or TRBD2 (5 bases each). TRBV23-1 is known as an ORF, though its function is uncertain. The CDR3 sequence is 14 residues long. V was clipped by 4 bases and J by 2 bases, with 9 bases between them. The CDR3 coding sequence is TGCGCCAGCAGTCGGGACGGAGCCTACAATGAGCAGTTCTTC. Translation: CASSRDGAYNEQFF.

This chain's CDR3 is CASSPGTGVRGEQFF. The DNA for the CDR3 is TGTGCCAGCAGTCCCGGGACAGGGGTACGGGGTGAGCAGTTCTTC. The rearrangement links TRBV6-5 to TRBJ2-1, with 10 nucleotides matching TRBD1. V lost 5 bases to trimming and J lost 9 bases; unmatched junction nucleotides: 10. The germline CDR1 and CDR2 sequences are MNHEY and SVGAGI. The CDR3 length is 15 residues.

The rearrangement uses TRBV24-1 and TRBJ2-3; D possibly corresponds to TRBD2 (6 bases). The V gene lost 2 bases and the J gene lost 0 bases, with 14 bases spanning the gap. CDR1 is KGHDR and CDR2 is SFDVKD in the germline V gene. The CDR3 covers 17 residues. CDR3 loop: CATSDYPRGTSTDTQYF. CDR3 sequence (DNA): TGTGCCACCAGTGATTATCCTCGCGGGACCAGCACAGATACGCAGTATTTT.

V gene TRBV4-1 combines with J gene TRBJ2-7; 10 bases are shared with TRBD2. J gave up 4 bases and V 0 bases, and 9 bases lay outside the gene matches. There are 17 residues in the CDR3. Germline V gives CDR1 MGHRA, CDR2 YSYEKL. CDR3 sequence (DNA): TGCGCCAGCAGCCAAGATCCTAGCGGGAGCAAGAGTTACGAGCAGTACTTC. As protein: CASSQDPSGSKSYEQYF.

This clonotype was observed a single time. This chain uses TRBV12-3 or TRBV12-4 with TRBJ1-1; no clear D gene. Trimming removed 5 bases at V and 2 bases at J, with 9 bases between. The CDR3 is 13 amino acids. The CDR3 region is CASSVISNTEAFF. In DNA form, the CDR3 reads TGTGCCAGCAGTGTAATCTCAAACACTGAAGCTTTCTTT.

The genes are TRBV7-6 and TRBJ2-7, with 9 nucleotides matching TRBD1. Per germline, CDR1 SGHVS and CDR2 FNYEAQ. The V and J ends lost 5 bases and 3 bases, in that order; junction bases with no gene match: 2. The CDR3 loop spans 13 amino acids. CDR3 residues: CASSRTGDYEQYF. DNA for the CDR3: TGTGCCAGCAGCAGGACAGGGGACTACGAGCAGTACTTC.

The chain is built from TRBV27 and TRBJ2-7; 7 nucleotides line up with TRBD1. Germline V lookup: CDR1 MNHEY, CDR2 SMNVEV (reference sequence). Germline trimming cut 3 bases from V and 5 bases from J; bases unmatched to any gene: 4. This CDR3 region has 13 residues. The CDR3 DNA follows: TGTGCCAGCAGTTTTAGGGACAGAAACGAGCAGTACTTC. It yields the protein CASSFRDRNEQYF.

The rearrangement links TRBV12-3 or TRBV12-4 to TRBJ1-2, with D possibly TRBD1 on 5 matching bases. The CDR3 contains 13 residues. The V gene lost 5 bases and the J gene lost 6 bases, with 13 bases spanning the gap. This CDR3 is CASSPGVSDGYTF. CDR3 sequence (DNA): TGTGCCAGCAGTCCGGGGGTATCTGATGGCTACACCTTC.

This chain joins TRBV9 and TRBJ2-7; TRBD2 might be the D (6 bases). Per the germline V gene, CDR1 is SGDLS and CDR2 is YYNGEE. Trimming removed 2 bases from V and 4 bases from J, with 13 bases in between. The CDR3 covers 14 residues. The CDR3 bases are TGTGCCAGCAGCGTCGGGACTCCGCCTTACGAGCAGTACTTC. Protein product: CASSVGTPPYEQYF.

The chain combines TRBV29-1 with TRBJ1-3; maybe TRBD1 (5 bases). CDR1 and CDR2 from the germline V gene are SQVTM and ANQGSEA. The CDR3 covers 13 residues. Between the trimmed V and J ends, which lost 3 bases and 2 bases, there was a span of 8 bases. The CDR3 reads CSVDTGAGNTIYF. The CDR3 DNA sequence: TGCAGCGTTGATACGGGGGCTGGAAACACCATATATTTT.

The chain has TRBV12-3 or TRBV12-4 and TRBJ2-7, with TRBD1 matching over 7 bases. With 5 bases clipped from V and 4 bases from J, the junction kept 8 bases outside the gene matches. This CDR3 is 14 amino acids long. CDR3 residues: CASSQGQPFYEQYF. The CDR3 DNA follows: TGTGCCAGCAGTCAGGGACAGCCCTTTTACGAGCAGTACTTC.

The CDR3 DNA is TGTGCCACCAGCAGGGAGCAGGACACTGGGGCCAACGTCCTGACTTTC. Translated, it gives CATSREQDTGANVLTF. The rearrangement joins TRBV15 to TRBJ2-6, with D perhaps TRBD1 (5 bases). Trimming removed 3 bases at V and 2 bases at J, with 11 bases between. Germline-derived CDR1 and CDR2 are LNHNV and YYDKDF (reference sequence). The CDR3 runs to 16 residues.

The chain combines TRBV18 with TRBJ2-7; 9 bases are a match to TRBD2. Germline-derived CDR1 and CDR2 are KGHSH and LQKENI. The trim removed 6 bases at V and 3 bases at J, leaving 6 bases unmatched. There are 14 residues in the CDR3. The CDR3 DNA sequence: TGTGCCAGCTCGGCTAGCGGGGCCCTCTACGAGCAGTACTTC. This codes for CASSASGALYEQYF.

The J gene is TRBJ2-3, the V gene TRBV30, with D unclear. From germline, CDR1 is GTSNPN and CDR2 SVGIG (reference sequence). V lost 3 bases, J lost 6 bases, and 7 bases lay in between. The CDR3 loop spans 11 amino acids. The CDR3 sequence is CAWRGRDTQYF. The CDR3 bases are TGTGCCTGGAGGGGTAGGGATACGCAGTATTTT.

The CDR3 DNA reads as TGTGCCAGCAGTTTAGCGCAAGGGGTCCATGGCTACACCTTC. It codes for CASSLAQGVHGYTF. The chain joins TRBV12-3 or TRBV12-4 to TRBJ1-2; weak D call: TRBD1 (5 bases). This CDR3 region has 14 residues. V was shortened by 0 bases and J by 6 bases, with 11 bases between the two germline ends.

This chain links TRBV28 with TRBJ1-2; maybe TRBD1 (5 bases). The CDR3 has 16 amino acids. V gave up 2 bases and J gave up 5 bases, with 18 bases separating them. Germline V gives CDR1 MDHEN, CDR2 SYDVKM. This CDR3 reads CASSLAGSYTLYGYTF. DNA for the CDR3: TGTGCCAGCAGTTTAGCAGGGTCTTACACCTTATATGGCTACACCTTC.